This is a list of T cell receptor beta chains from one sample in a study of cytomegalovirus exposure and HLA in healthy donors. TCRdb keeps only in-frame clones here, not all; method: immunoSEQ multiplex PCR. The sample has around 76,000 clones, just under 80% seen once. Sequenced sample: PBMCs. All receptors derive from a woman aged 40-49 years in good health and CMV-seropositive. Both conserved end residues are part of each CDR3. A D gene is named only where the DNA matches it firmly. Some rows mark clone size as missing; the rest say once, few, many or name a class of expanded clone.

j_gene: TRBJ1-4; d_gene: NA; v_gene: TRBV6-5; abundance: few; CDR3aa: CASILDRTNEKLFF; CDR3nt: TGTGCCAGCATTTTAGACAGGACCAATGAAAAACTGTTTTTT
j_gene: TRBJ2-7; d_gene: NA; v_gene: TRBV7-9; abundance: NA; CDR3aa: CASSQGTNEQYF; CDR3nt: TGTGCCAGCAGCCAGGGGACAAACGAGCAGTACTTC
j_gene: TRBJ2-2; d_gene: NA; v_gene: TRBV7-3; abundance: NA; CDR3aa: CASSLQPTANTGELFF; CDR3nt: TGTGCCAGCAGCTTACAACCTACCGCGAACACCGGGGAGCTGTTTTTT
j_gene: TRBJ2-3; d_gene: TRBD2; v_gene: TRBV6-4; abundance: NA; CDR3aa: CASSEQAGGGTDTQYF; CDR3nt: TGTGCCAGCAGTGAACAGGCGGGGGGGGGTACAGATACGCAGTATTTT
j_gene: TRBJ1-3; d_gene: NA; v_gene: TRBV7-9; abundance: NA; CDR3aa: CASSHWAGGNTIYF; CDR3nt: TGTGCCAGCAGCCACTGGGCCGGCGGAAACACCATATATTTT
j_gene: TRBJ1-2; d_gene: TRBD1; v_gene: TRBV7-9; abundance: NA; CDR3aa: CASSSGQGYGYTF; CDR3nt: TGTGCCAGCAGCTCCGGACAGGGCTATGGCTACACCTTC
j_gene: TRBJ2-5; d_gene: NA; v_gene: TRBV5-6; abundance: NA; CDR3aa: CASSLNRETQYF; CDR3nt: TGTGCCAGCAGCCTAAACAGGGAGACCCAGTACTTC
j_gene: TRBJ2-6; d_gene: NA; v_gene: TRBV28; abundance: NA; CDR3aa: CASSDSGSGANVLTF; CDR3nt: TGTGCCAGCAGCGACAGTGGCTCTGGGGCCAACGTCCTGACTTTC
j_gene: TRBJ1-2; d_gene: TRBD1; v_gene: TRBV7-9; abundance: NA; CDR3aa: CASSLGQGAGYGYTF; CDR3nt: TGTGCCAGCAGCTTGGGACAGGGGGCAGGGTATGGCTACACCTTC
j_gene: TRBJ2-5; d_gene: TRBD2; v_gene: TRBV10-3; abundance: NA; CDR3aa: CAINPGTNLETQYF; CDR3nt: TGTGCCATCAATCCCGGGACTAATCTTGAGACCCAGTACTTC
j_gene: TRBJ1-4; d_gene: TRBD1; v_gene: TRBV2; abundance: NA; CDR3aa: CASSASGQGLEKLFF; CDR3nt: TGTGCCAGCAGCGCTTCGGGACAGGGGCTTGAAAAACTGTTTTTT
j_gene: TRBJ2-1; d_gene: TRBD1; v_gene: TRBV7-2; abundance: NA; CDR3aa: CASSLVGGYYNEQFF; CDR3nt: TGTGCCAGCAGCTTAGTAGGGGGCTACTACAATGAGCAGTTCTTC